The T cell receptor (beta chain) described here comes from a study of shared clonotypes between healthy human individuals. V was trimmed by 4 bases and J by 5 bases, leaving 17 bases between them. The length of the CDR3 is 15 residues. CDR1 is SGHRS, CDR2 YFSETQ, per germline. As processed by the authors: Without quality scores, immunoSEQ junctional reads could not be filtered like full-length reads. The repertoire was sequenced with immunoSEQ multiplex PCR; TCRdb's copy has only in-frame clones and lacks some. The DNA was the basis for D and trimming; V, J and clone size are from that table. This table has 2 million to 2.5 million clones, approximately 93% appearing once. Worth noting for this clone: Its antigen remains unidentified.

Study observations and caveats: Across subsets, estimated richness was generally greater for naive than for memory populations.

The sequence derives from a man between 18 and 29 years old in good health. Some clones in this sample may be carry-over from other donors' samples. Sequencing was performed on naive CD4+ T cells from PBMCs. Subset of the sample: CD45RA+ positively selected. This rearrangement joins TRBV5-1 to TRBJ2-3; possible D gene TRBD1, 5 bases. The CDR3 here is CASSLGVSQGDTQYF. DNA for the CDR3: TGCGCCAGCAGCCTAGGCGTTAGCCAGGGAGATACGCAGTATTTT.